A single TCR beta chain is shown here with its context. The V and J ends lost 4 bases and 7 bases respectively, with 14 bases between them. Per the germline V gene, CDR1 is SGHVS and CDR2 is FQNEAQ. This CDR3 has 14 residues. The repertoire was sequenced with immunoSEQ multiplex PCR; TCRdb's copy has only in-frame clones and lacks some. The repertoire holds 75,000 to 100,000 clones, over 75% seen once, with about 5% in the top ten. This sample was included in a study of blood T cell repertoires in COVID-19. At the level of the study: PBMCs, B-cell-depleted T cells, or T cells provided the cDNA or gDNA that made up the material.

Sequenced input: peripheral blood. J is TRBJ1-5 and V is TRBV7-8; perhaps TRBD1 as D (6 bases). This TCR was sampled from a woman older than 75 with acute or convalescent COVID-19. CDR3 residues: CASSWGQGEQPQHF. The CDR3 bases are TGTGCCAGCAGCTGGGGGCAGGGTGAACAGCCCCAGCATTTT.